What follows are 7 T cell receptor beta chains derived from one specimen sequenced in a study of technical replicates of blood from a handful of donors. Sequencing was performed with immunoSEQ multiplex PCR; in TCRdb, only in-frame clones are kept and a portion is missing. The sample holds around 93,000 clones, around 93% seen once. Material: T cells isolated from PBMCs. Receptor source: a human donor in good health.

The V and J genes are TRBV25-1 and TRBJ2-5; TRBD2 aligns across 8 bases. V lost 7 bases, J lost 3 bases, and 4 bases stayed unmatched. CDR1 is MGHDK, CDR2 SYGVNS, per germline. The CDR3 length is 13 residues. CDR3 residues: CASKLAEKETQYF. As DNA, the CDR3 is TGTGCCAGCAAACTAGCGGAGAAAGAGACCCAGTACTTC.

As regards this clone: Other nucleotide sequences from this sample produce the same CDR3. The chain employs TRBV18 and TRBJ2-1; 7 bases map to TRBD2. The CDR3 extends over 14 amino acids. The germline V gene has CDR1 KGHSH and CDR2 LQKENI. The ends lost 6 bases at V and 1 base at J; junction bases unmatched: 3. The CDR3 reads CASSPSGSYNEQFF. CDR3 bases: TGTGCCAGCTCGCCTAGCGGATCCTACAATGAGCAGTTCTTC.

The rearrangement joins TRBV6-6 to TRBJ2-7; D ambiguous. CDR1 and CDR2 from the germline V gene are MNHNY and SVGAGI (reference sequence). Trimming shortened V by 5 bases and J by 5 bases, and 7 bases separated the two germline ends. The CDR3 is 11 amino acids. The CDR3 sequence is CASSIPDEQYF. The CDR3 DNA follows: TGTGCCAGCAGTATTCCGGACGAGCAGTACTTC.

CDR3 coding DNA: TGTGCCAGCAGCTCGACAGGGCTGGGAGGCTACACCTTC. It translates to CASSSTGLGGYTF. The chain uses TRBV7-3 and TRBJ1-2; the match to TRBD1 covers 7 bases. Trimming took 4 bases from V and 8 from J; bases not matched to a gene: 7. Germline loops: CDR1 SGHTA, CDR2 FQGTGA. This CDR3 has 13 residues.

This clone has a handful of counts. The CDR3 DNA is TGTGCCAGCAGCTTAGGCGCGGGTATACATGGGGAGCAGTACTTC. Protein product: CASSLGAGIHGEQYF. The chain carries TRBV7-9 and TRBJ2-7; tentatively, D is TRBD2 (5 bases). This CDR3 contains 15 residues. From germline, CDR1 is SEHNR and CDR2 FQNEAQ (reference sequence). V lost 1 base to trimming and J lost 7 bases, with 17 bases between them.

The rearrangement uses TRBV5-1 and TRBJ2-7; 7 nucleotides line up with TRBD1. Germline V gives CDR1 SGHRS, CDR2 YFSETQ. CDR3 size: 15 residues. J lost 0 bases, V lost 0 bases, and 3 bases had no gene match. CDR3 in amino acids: CASSLGQGDSYEQYF. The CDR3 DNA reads TGCGCCAGCAGCTTGGGACAGGGCGACTCCTACGAGCAGTACTTC.

CDR3 in amino acids: CASSPLHTGFSGNIQYF. The CDR3 DNA is TGCGCCAGCAGCCCCCTCCATACAGGGTTTTCGGGAAACATTCAGTACTTC. The rearrangement uses TRBV4-1 and TRBJ2-4; possible D gene TRBD1, 6 bases. Germline V gives CDR1 MGHRA, CDR2 YSYEKL. The CDR3 runs 17 residues. V lost 4 bases to trimming and J lost 6 bases, with 22 bases between them.